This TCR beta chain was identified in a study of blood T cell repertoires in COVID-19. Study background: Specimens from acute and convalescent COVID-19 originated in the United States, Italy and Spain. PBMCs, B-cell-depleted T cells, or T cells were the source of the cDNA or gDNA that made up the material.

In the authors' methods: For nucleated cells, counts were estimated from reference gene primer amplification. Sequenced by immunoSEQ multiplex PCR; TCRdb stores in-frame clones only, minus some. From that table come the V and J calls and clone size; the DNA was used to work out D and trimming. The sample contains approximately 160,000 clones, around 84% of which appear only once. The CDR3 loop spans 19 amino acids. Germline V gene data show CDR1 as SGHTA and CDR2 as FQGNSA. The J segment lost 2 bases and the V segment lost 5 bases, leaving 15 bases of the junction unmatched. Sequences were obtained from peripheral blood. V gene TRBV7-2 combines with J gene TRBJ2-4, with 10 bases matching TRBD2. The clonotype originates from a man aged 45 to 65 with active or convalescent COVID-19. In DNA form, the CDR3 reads TGTGCCAGCAGCCTAGTCCCTAGCGGGAGAGGGTTTACCAAAAACATTCAGTACTTC. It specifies CASSLVPSGRGFTKNIQYF.